Here is one T cell receptor (beta chain) with its context. This record belongs to a study of early stage breast cancer tumors. Profiled with immunoSEQ multiplex PCR; TCRdb holds only in-frame clones, not every one. The repertoire consists of about 69,000 clones, with over 80% occurring once and the leading ten covering 4.7%. CDR1 and CDR2 (germline): MNHNS, SASEGT. The ends lost 4 bases at V and 1 base at J; junction bases unmatched: 5. This CDR3 has 16 amino acids. This chain joins TRBV6-1 and TRBJ2-5, with TRBD2 matching 11 bases. The source of this sequence is a person in their 40s with breast cancer. Sequences were obtained from blood. CDR3 residues: CASSGHSGRAQETQYF. For the CDR3, the DNA is TGTGCCAGCAGTGGTCATAGCGGGAGGGCCCAAGAGACCCAGTACTTC.